Listed below are T cell receptor beta chains from one sample, sequenced in a study of blood T cell repertoires in COVID-19. Clones were read by immunoSEQ multiplex PCR, and TCRdb kept only the in-frame ones, dropping some. The table records about 360,000 clones, about 83% of them present only once. Sequencing input: peripheral blood. Source of these receptors: a man aged 30-40 years with active or convalescent COVID-19. The CDR3 runs from the conserved cysteine through the conserved F or W. D genes are given only for firm matches. Rows give clone size only sometimes, using once, few, many, or a class for an expanded clone.

v_gene: TRBV27
d_gene: TRBD1
abundance: once
j_gene: TRBJ1-1
CDR3aa: CASSFDRGRIAFF
CDR3nt: TGTGCCAGCAGTTTTGACAGGGGGCGCATAGCTTTCTTT

v_gene: TRBV7-2
d_gene: NA
abundance: NA
j_gene: TRBJ1-6
CDR3aa: CASSLAGPSSGPLHF
CDR3nt: TGTGCCAGCAGCTTGGCGGGGCCCTCCAGCGGTCCCCTCCACTTT

v_gene: TRBV5-4
d_gene: NA
abundance: once
j_gene: TRBJ1-6
CDR3aa: CASSLDSGSYNSPLHF
CDR3nt: TGTGCCAGCAGCTTAGACTCGGGCTCCTATAATTCACCCCTCCACTTT

v_gene: TRBV5-8
d_gene: NA
abundance: NA
j_gene: TRBJ2-7
CDR3aa: CASSLSGYEQYF
CDR3nt: TGTGCCAGCAGCTTGTCAGGATACGAGCAGTACTTC

v_gene: TRBV6-2/TRBV6-3
d_gene: NA
abundance: NA
j_gene: TRBJ1-5
CDR3aa: CASSKTGFSNQPQHF
CDR3nt: TGTGCCAGCAGCAAGACAGGATTTAGCAATCAGCCCCAGCATTTT

v_gene: TRBV12-3/TRBV12-4
d_gene: TRBD2
abundance: NA
j_gene: TRBJ2-2
CDR3aa: CASSPSGVGELFF
CDR3nt: TGTGCCAGCAGTCCTAGCGGAGTTGGTGAGCTGTTTTTT

v_gene: TRBV6-5
d_gene: NA
abundance: NA
j_gene: TRBJ1-1
CDR3aa: CASRQELNTEAFF
CDR3nt: TGTGCCAGCAGACAGGAGTTGAACACTGAAGCTTTCTTT

v_gene: TRBV11-3
d_gene: NA
abundance: NA
j_gene: TRBJ1-1
CDR3aa: CASSLQALNTEAFF
CDR3nt: TGTGCCAGCAGCCTACAGGCCCTGAACACTGAAGCTTTCTTT

v_gene: TRBV6-5
d_gene: NA
abundance: few
j_gene: TRBJ1-3
CDR3aa: CASWSAAGNTIYF
CDR3nt: TGTGCCAGCTGGTCGGCGGCTGGAAACACCATATATTTT

v_gene: TRBV19
d_gene: NA
abundance: NA
j_gene: TRBJ2-1
CDR3aa: CASSMRDSYNEQFF
CDR3nt: TGTGCCAGTAGTATGCGGGACTCCTACAATGAGCAGTTCTTC

v_gene: TRBV18
d_gene: NA
abundance: once
j_gene: TRBJ1-1
CDR3aa: CASSPGAGNTEAFF
CDR3nt: TGTGCCAGCTCACCAGGGGCCGGGAACACTGAAGCTTTCTTT

v_gene: TRBV18
d_gene: NA
abundance: NA
j_gene: TRBJ1-4
CDR3aa: CASSPGGDEKLFF
CDR3nt: TGTGCCAGCTCCCCCGGGGGGGATGAAAAACTGTTTTTT

v_gene: TRBV11-2
d_gene: TRBD2
abundance: NA
j_gene: TRBJ2-1
CDR3aa: CASSLGLAGAHEQFF
CDR3nt: TGTGCCAGCAGCTTAGGGCTAGCGGGGGCCCATGAGCAGTTCTTC

v_gene: TRBV28
d_gene: TRBD1
abundance: NA
j_gene: TRBJ1-4
CDR3aa: CASSFRGTAGEKLFF
CDR3nt: TGTGCCAGCAGCTTCAGGGGGACGGCGGGTGAAAAACTGTTTTTT

v_gene: TRBV7-3
d_gene: TRBD1
abundance: many
j_gene: TRBJ2-1
CDR3aa: CASSQQTGNEQFF
CDR3nt: TGTGCCAGCAGCCAACAGACAGGGAATGAGCAGTTCTTC

v_gene: TRBV9
d_gene: TRBD1
abundance: NA
j_gene: TRBJ2-7
CDR3aa: CASSVAGTGGEQYF
CDR3nt: TGTGCCAGCAGCGTAGCGGGGACAGGAGGCGAGCAGTACTTC

v_gene: TRBV5-6
d_gene: NA
abundance: NA
j_gene: TRBJ1-3
CDR3aa: CASGPGGGNTIYF
CDR3nt: TGTGCCAGCGGCCCCGGGGGGGGAAACACCATATATTTT

v_gene: TRBV5-1
d_gene: NA
abundance: NA
j_gene: TRBJ2-3
CDR3aa: CASSLVAFSSTDTQYF
CDR3nt: TGCGCCAGCAGCTTGGTGGCTTTTTCTAGCACAGATACGCAGTATTTT

v_gene: TRBV7-2
d_gene: NA
abundance: NA
j_gene: TRBJ2-2
CDR3aa: CASSLLASTGELFF
CDR3nt: TGTGCCAGCAGCTTACTAGCGAGCACCGGGGAGCTGTTTTTT

v_gene: TRBV4-1
d_gene: NA
abundance: NA
j_gene: TRBJ1-2
CDR3aa: CASSQVFSYGYTF
CDR3nt: TGCGCCAGCAGCCAAGTCTTTTCCTATGGCTACACCTTC

v_gene: TRBV29-1
d_gene: NA
abundance: NA
j_gene: TRBJ2-2
CDR3aa: CSVQGSGFGELFF
CDR3nt: TGCAGCGTCCAGGGGAGTGGGTTCGGGGAGCTGTTTTTT

v_gene: TRBV6-1
d_gene: TRBD1
abundance: NA
j_gene: TRBJ2-1
CDR3aa: CASSEAGTGGKAFF
CDR3nt: TGTGCCAGCAGTGAAGCCGGGACAGGGGGCAAAGCGTTCTTC

v_gene: TRBV25-1
d_gene: NA
abundance: NA
j_gene: TRBJ2-1
CDR3aa: CASSEKRYEQFF
CDR3nt: TGTGCCAGCAGTGAGAAGCGCTATGAGCAGTTCTTC

v_gene: TRBV7-2
d_gene: NA
abundance: NA
j_gene: TRBJ2-5
CDR3aa: CASSSRDWETQYF
CDR3nt: TGTGCCAGCAGCTCTCGGGATTGGGAGACCCAGTACTTC

v_gene: TRBV7-9
d_gene: TRBD1
abundance: NA
j_gene: TRBJ1-2
CDR3aa: CASSWTGKETAANYGYTF
CDR3nt: TGTGCCAGCAGTTGGACAGGGAAAGAGACCGCTGCTAACTATGGCTACACCTTC

v_gene: TRBV19
d_gene: NA
abundance: NA
j_gene: TRBJ2-5
CDR3aa: CASRLTAGMETQYF
CDR3nt: TGTGCCAGTAGACTAACGGCGGGGATGGAGACCCAGTACTTC

v_gene: TRBV28
d_gene: TRBD2
abundance: once
j_gene: TRBJ2-1
CDR3aa: CASSLLAGANEQFF
CDR3nt: TGTGCCAGCAGCCTCCTAGCGGGAGCCAATGAGCAGTTCTTC

v_gene: TRBV10-2
d_gene: NA
abundance: NA
j_gene: TRBJ2-7
CDR3aa: CASSESGYEQYF
CDR3nt: TGCGCCAGCAGTGAATCGGGGTACGAGCAGTACTTC

v_gene: TRBV9
d_gene: NA
abundance: few
j_gene: TRBJ2-2
CDR3aa: CASSVSTGELFF
CDR3nt: TGTGCCAGCAGCGTATCAACCGGGGAGCTGTTTTTT

v_gene: TRBV6-6
d_gene: NA
abundance: NA
j_gene: TRBJ2-3
CDR3aa: CASSPSRLSTDTQYF
CDR3nt: TGTGCCAGCAGCCCCTCGAGGCTAAGCACAGATACGCAGTATTTT

v_gene: TRBV5-1
d_gene: NA
abundance: NA
j_gene: TRBJ1-6
CDR3aa: CASSLVLAADSPLHF
CDR3nt: TGCGCCAGCAGCTTGGTCCTCGCCGCGGATTCACCCCTCCACTTT

v_gene: TRBV12-3/TRBV12-4
d_gene: NA
abundance: NA
j_gene: TRBJ1-2
CDR3aa: CASGTVGLDGYTF
CDR3nt: TGTGCCAGCGGGACTGTTGGTTTGGATGGCTACACCTTC

v_gene: TRBV5-6
d_gene: TRBD2
abundance: NA
j_gene: TRBJ2-7
CDR3aa: CASSSSGGYSYEQYF
CDR3nt: TGTGCCAGCAGCAGTAGCGGGGGGTACTCCTACGAGCAGTACTTC

v_gene: TRBV29-1
d_gene: NA
abundance: NA
j_gene: TRBJ2-4
CDR3aa: CSVGLVGGIGAKNIQYF
CDR3nt: TGCAGCGTTGGATTGGTTGGCGGGATCGGGGCCAAAAACATTCAGTACTTC

v_gene: TRBV28
d_gene: TRBD1
abundance: NA
j_gene: TRBJ2-4
CDR3aa: CASRLNRGENIQYF
CDR3nt: TGTGCCAGCAGATTGAACAGGGGTGAAAACATTCAGTACTTC

v_gene: TRBV7-9
d_gene: NA
abundance: NA
j_gene: TRBJ2-6
CDR3aa: CASSTGRQAYSSGANVLTF
CDR3nt: TGTGCCAGCAGCACTGGTCGGCAGGCGTATTCCTCTGGGGCCAACGTCCTGACTTTC

v_gene: TRBV28
d_gene: TRBD1
abundance: few
j_gene: TRBJ2-7
CDR3aa: CASSGTGGSYEQYF
CDR3nt: TGTGCCAGCAGCGGGACAGGGGGCTCCTACGAGCAGTACTTC

v_gene: TRBV19
d_gene: TRBD1
abundance: once
j_gene: TRBJ1-1
CDR3aa: CASSTSLRGQGNTEAFF
CDR3nt: TGTGCCAGTAGTACCTCCTTACGGGGACAGGGTAACACTGAAGCTTTCTTT

v_gene: TRBV10-3
d_gene: TRBD1
abundance: NA
j_gene: TRBJ1-2
CDR3aa: CAISELGQGDGYTF
CDR3nt: TGTGCCATCAGTGAGTTAGGACAGGGCGATGGCTACACCTTC

v_gene: TRBV11-3
d_gene: TRBD2
abundance: NA
j_gene: TRBJ2-1
CDR3aa: CASSLGGLAGSTYNEQFF
CDR3nt: TGTGCCAGCAGCTTAGGGGGACTAGCGGGGTCAACTTACAATGAGCAGTTCTTC

v_gene: TRBV6-2/TRBV6-3
d_gene: NA
abundance: few
j_gene: TRBJ2-7
CDR3aa: CASSPEGVSYEQYF
CDR3nt: TGTGCCAGCAGTCCCGAAGGGGTTTCCTACGAGCAGTACTTC

v_gene: TRBV7-9
d_gene: TRBD2
abundance: once
j_gene: TRBJ2-3
CDR3aa: CASSPGGGNTQYF
CDR3nt: TGTGCCAGCAGCCCCGGCGGGGGAAATACGCAGTATTTT

v_gene: TRBV2
d_gene: NA
abundance: NA
j_gene: TRBJ2-1
CDR3aa: CASSKERVREQFF
CDR3nt: TGTGCCAGCAGCAAAGAGAGGGTTAGAGAGCAGTTCTTC

v_gene: TRBV7-9
d_gene: NA
abundance: NA
j_gene: TRBJ2-2
CDR3aa: CASSPMNTGELFF
CDR3nt: TGTGCCAGCAGCCCAATGAACACCGGGGAGCTGTTTTTT

v_gene: TRBV12-3/TRBV12-4
d_gene: NA
abundance: few
j_gene: TRBJ1-3
CDR3aa: CASITGGSIYF
CDR3nt: TGTGCCAGCATCACAGGAGGGTCCATATATTTT

v_gene: TRBV13
d_gene: TRBD2
abundance: NA
j_gene: TRBJ2-1
CDR3aa: CASSWGLAATYNEQFF
CDR3nt: TGTGCCAGCAGCTGGGGACTAGCGGCAACCTACAATGAGCAGTTCTTC

v_gene: TRBV7-9
d_gene: TRBD2
abundance: NA
j_gene: TRBJ2-7
CDR3aa: CASSYGLESYEQYF
CDR3nt: TGTGCCAGCAGCTACGGACTAGAATCCTACGAGCAGTACTTC

v_gene: TRBV4-1
d_gene: NA
abundance: once
j_gene: TRBJ1-2
CDR3aa: CASSHGQTANYGYTF
CDR3nt: TGCGCCAGCAGCCACGGACAGACCGCTAACTATGGCTACACCTTC

v_gene: TRBV9
d_gene: NA
abundance: NA
j_gene: TRBJ1-2
CDR3aa: CASSVQGNNYGYTF
CDR3nt: TGTGCCAGCAGCGTACAGGGTAATAACTATGGCTACACCTTC